This TCR beta chain was profiled in a study of blood T cell repertoires in COVID-19. Study overall: The analysed material was cDNA or gDNA that came from T cells, B-cell-depleted T cells, or PBMCs.

CDR3 length equals 13 residues. CDR1 MNHEY and CDR2 SMNVEV come from the germline V gene (reference sequence). V lost 3 bases and J lost 7, with 10 bases in between. Repertoires were generated with immunoSEQ multiplex PCR, while TCRdb's copy carries only in-frame clones and drops some. In the table there are more than 200,000 clones, 75% to 85% of which are singletons. The TCR comes from a woman aged 40 to 55 with acute COVID-19. The sample was PBMCs or T cells enriched from blood (not recorded which). The chain combines TRBV27 with TRBJ2-1; no definite D call. DNA of the CDR3: TGTGCCAGCAGTTTCCAACAGCAGAATGAGCAGTTCTTC. It translates to CASSFQQQNEQFF.